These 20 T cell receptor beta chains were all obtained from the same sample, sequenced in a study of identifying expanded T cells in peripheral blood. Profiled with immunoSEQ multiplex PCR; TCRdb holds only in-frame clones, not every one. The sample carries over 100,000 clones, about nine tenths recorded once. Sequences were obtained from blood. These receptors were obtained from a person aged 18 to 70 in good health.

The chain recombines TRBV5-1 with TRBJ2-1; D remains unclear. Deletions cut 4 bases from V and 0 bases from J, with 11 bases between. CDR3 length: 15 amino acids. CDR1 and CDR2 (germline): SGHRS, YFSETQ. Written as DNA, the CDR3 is TGCGCCAGCAGCCTAACCACGAGCTCCTACAATGAGCAGTTCTTC. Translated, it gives CASSLTTSSYNEQFF.

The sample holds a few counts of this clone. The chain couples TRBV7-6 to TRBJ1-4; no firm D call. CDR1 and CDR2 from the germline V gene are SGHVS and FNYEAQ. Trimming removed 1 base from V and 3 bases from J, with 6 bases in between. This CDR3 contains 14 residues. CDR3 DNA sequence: TGTGCCAGCAGCTTAGGGGCGGCTAATGAAAAACTGTTTTTT. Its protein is CASSLGAANEKLFF. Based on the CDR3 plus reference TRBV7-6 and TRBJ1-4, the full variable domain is GAGVSQSPRYKVTKRGQDVALRCDPISGHVSLYWYRQALGQGPEFLTYFNYEAQQDKSGLPNDRFSAERPEGSISTLTIQRTEQRDSAMYRCASSLGAANEKLFFGSGTQLSVL.

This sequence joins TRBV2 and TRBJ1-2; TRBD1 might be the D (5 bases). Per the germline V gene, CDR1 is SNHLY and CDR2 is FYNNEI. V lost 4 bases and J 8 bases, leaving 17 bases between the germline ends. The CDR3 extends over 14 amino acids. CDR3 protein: CASSGVRGLKGYTF. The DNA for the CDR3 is TGTGCCAGCAGTGGTGTAAGGGGATTGAAGGGCTACACCTTC.

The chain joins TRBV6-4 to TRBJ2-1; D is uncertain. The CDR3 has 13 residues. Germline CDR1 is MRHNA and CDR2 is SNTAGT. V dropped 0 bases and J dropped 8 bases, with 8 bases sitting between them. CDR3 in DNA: TGTGCCAGCAGTGACTCAAGGGATGATGAGCAGTTCTTC. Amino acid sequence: CASSDSRDDEQFF.

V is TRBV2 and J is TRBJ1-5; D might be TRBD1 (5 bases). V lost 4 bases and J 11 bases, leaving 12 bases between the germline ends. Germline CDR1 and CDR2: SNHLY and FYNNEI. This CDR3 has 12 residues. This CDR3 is CASSARTSAQHF. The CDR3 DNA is TGTGCCAGCAGTGCGAGGACATCTGCCCAGCATTTT.

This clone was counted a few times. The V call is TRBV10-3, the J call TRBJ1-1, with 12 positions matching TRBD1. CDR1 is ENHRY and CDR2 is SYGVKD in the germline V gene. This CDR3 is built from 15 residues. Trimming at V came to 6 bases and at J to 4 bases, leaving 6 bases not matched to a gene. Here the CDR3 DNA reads TGTGCCATCAGGGGACAGGGGGCTTCGAGCACTGAAGCTTTCTTT. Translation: CAIRGQGASSTEAFF.

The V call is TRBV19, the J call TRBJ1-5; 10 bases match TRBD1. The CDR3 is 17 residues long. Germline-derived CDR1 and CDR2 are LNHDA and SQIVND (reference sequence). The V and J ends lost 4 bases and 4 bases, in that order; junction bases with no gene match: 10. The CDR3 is CASSNLRQGAKNQPQHF. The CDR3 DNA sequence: TGTGCCAGTAGTAATCTTCGACAGGGGGCCAAGAATCAGCCCCAGCATTTT.

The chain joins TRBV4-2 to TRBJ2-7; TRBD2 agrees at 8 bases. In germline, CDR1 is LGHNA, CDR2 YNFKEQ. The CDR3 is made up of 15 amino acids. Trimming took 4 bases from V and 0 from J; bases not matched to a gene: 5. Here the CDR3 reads CASSRLAGVSYEQYF. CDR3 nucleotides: TGTGCCAGCAGCCGGCTAGCGGGTGTCTCCTACGAGCAGTACTTC.

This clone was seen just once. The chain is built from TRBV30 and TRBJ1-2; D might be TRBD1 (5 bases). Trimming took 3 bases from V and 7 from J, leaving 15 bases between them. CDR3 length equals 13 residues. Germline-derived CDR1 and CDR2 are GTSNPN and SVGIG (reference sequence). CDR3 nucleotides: TGTGCCTGGAGCTTGATAGGGGCGGTTGGCTACACCTTC. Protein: CAWSLIGAVGYTF.

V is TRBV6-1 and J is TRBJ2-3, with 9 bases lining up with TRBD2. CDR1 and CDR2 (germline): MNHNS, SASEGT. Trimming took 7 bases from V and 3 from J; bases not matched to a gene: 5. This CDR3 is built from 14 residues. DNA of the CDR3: TGTGCCAGCATGCTAGCGGGGATGACAGATACGCAGTATTTT. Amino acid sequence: CASMLAGMTDTQYF.

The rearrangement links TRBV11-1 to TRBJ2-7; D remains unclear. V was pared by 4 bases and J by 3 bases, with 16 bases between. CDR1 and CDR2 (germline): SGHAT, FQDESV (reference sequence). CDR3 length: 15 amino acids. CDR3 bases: TGTGCCAGCAGCTCGTCAACAGAGCTCTACTACGAGCAGTACTTC. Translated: CASSSSTELYYEQYF.

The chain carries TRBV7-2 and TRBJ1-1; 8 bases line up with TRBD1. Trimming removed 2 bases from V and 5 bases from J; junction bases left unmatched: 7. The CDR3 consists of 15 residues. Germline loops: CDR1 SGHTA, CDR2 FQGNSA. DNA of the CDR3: TGTGCCAGCAGCTTATGGACAGGGCGCGGGACTGAAGCTTTCTTT. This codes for CASSLWTGRGTEAFF.

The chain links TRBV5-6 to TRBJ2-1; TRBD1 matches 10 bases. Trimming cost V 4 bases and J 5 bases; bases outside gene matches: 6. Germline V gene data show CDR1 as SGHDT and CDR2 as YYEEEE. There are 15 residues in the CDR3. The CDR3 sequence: CASSRDRGLDNEQFF. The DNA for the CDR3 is TGTGCCAGCAGCCGAGACAGGGGGCTCGACAATGAGCAGTTCTTC.

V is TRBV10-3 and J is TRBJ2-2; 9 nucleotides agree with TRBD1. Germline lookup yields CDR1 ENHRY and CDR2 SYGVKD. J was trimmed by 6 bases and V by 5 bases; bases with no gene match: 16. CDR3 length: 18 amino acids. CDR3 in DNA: TGTGCCATCAGTATTGGACAGGGGAGTTCTGCTGACGCCGGGGAGCTGTTTTTT. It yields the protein CAISIGQGSSADAGELFF.

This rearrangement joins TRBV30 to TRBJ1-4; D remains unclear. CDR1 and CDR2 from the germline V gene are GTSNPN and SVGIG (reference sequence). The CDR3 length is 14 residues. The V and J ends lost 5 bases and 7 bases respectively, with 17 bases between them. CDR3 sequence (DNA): TGTGCCTGGGGAGAGGGCGTCGCCGGTGAAAAACTGTTTTTT. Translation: CAWGEGVAGEKLFF.

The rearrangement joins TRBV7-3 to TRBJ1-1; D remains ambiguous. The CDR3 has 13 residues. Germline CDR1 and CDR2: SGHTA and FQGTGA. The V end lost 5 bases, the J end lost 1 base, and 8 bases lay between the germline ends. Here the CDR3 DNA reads TGTGCCAGCAGCCGTCAGGAGAACACTGAAGCTTTCTTT. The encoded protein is CASSRQENTEAFF.

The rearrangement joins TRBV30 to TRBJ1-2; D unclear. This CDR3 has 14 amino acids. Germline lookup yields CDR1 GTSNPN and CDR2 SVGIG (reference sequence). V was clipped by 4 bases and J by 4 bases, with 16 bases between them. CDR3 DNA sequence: TGTGCCTGGAACCTCAGAGAAAGGCTCTATGGCTACACCTTC. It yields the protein CAWNLRERLYGYTF.

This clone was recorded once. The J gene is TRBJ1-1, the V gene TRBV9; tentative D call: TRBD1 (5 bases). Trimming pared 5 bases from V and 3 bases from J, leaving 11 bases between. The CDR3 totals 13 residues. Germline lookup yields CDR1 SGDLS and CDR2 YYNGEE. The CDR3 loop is CASSGQRDTEAFF. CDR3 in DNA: TGTGCCAGCAGTGGACAAAGGGACACTGAAGCTTTCTTT.

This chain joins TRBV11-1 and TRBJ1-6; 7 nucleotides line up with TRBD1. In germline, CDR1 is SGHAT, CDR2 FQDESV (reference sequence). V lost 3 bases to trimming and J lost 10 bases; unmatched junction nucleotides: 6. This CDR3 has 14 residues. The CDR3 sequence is CASSLGAGGSPLHF. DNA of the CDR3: TGTGCCAGCAGCTTGGGCGCAGGGGGATCACCCCTCCACTTT. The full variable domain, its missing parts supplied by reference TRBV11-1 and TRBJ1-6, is EAEVAQSPRYKITEKSQAVAFWCDPISGHATLYWYRQILGQGPELLVQFQDESVVDDSQLPKDRFSAERLKGVDSTLKIQPAELGDSAMYLCASSLGAGGSPLHFGNGTRLTVT.

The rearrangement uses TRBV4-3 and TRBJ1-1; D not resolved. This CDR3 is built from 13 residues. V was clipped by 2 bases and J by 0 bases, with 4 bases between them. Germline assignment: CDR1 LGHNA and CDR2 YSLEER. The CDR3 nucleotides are TGCGCCAGCAGCCAATTCCTGAACACTGAAGCTTTCTTT. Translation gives CASSQFLNTEAFF.